These T cell receptor beta chains were read from a single sample in a study of cytomegalovirus exposure and HLA in healthy donors. Clones were read by immunoSEQ multiplex PCR, and TCRdb kept only the in-frame ones, dropping some. The profile covers some 150,000 clones, with around 10% appearing a single time and around 7% taken by the ten largest. The sequenced sample was PBMCs. The receptor source for this set is a woman in her 40s in good health and CMV-seropositive. Both conserved end residues are part of each CDR3.

v_gene: TRBV6-9; j_gene: TRBJ1-2; CDR3aa: CASSYARGQPLYGYTF
v_gene: TRBV5-5; j_gene: TRBJ1-1; CDR3aa: CASSFDWDTEAFF
v_gene: TRBV4-3; j_gene: TRBJ2-1; CDR3aa: CASSQGGGTHEQFF
v_gene: TRBV6-1; j_gene: TRBJ1-6; CDR3aa: CASGSYNSPLHF
v_gene: TRBV5-1; j_gene: TRBJ2-5; CDR3aa: CASSPLTGGLETQYF
v_gene: TRBV9; j_gene: TRBJ2-1; CDR3aa: CASSVDPPGGLYNEQFF
v_gene: TRBV6-5; j_gene: TRBJ1-4; CDR3aa: CASSYRRLANEKLFF
v_gene: TRBV6-1; j_gene: TRBJ1-2; CDR3aa: CASSRGATNYGYTF
v_gene: TRBV7-2; j_gene: TRBJ1-2; CDR3aa: CASSLGGGRVGKDGYTF
v_gene: TRBV9; j_gene: TRBJ2-1; CDR3aa: CASSPRPLASGDYNEQFF
v_gene: TRBV5-1; j_gene: TRBJ2-5; CDR3aa: CASSLGLGQETQYF
v_gene: TRBV19; j_gene: TRBJ2-1; CDR3aa: CASSTDRASYNEQFF
v_gene: TRBV7-5; j_gene: TRBJ1-2; CDR3aa: CASSLQGPRGYTF
v_gene: TRBV19; j_gene: TRBJ2-3; CDR3aa: CASSPTSLATDTQYF
v_gene: TRBV12-5; j_gene: TRBJ1-5; CDR3aa: CASGLEGGNQPQHF
v_gene: TRBV7-2; j_gene: TRBJ2-1; CDR3aa: CAISRGGPNNEQFF
v_gene: TRBV11-3; j_gene: TRBJ2-1; CDR3aa: CASSPASGGPMQFF
v_gene: TRBV2; j_gene: TRBJ2-3; CDR3aa: CASRQGLGTQYF
v_gene: TRBV2; j_gene: TRBJ2-3; CDR3aa: CASSERGHGRHF
v_gene: TRBV13; j_gene: TRBJ1-6; CDR3aa: CASSFRARTGIVHSPLHF
v_gene: TRBV7-9; j_gene: TRBJ2-1; CDR3aa: CASSLVVGSGGEQFF
v_gene: TRBV6-5; j_gene: TRBJ2-7; CDR3aa: CASSLGTFSYEQYF
v_gene: TRBV5-1; j_gene: TRBJ2-4; CDR3aa: CASSLASEGDIQYF
v_gene: TRBV27; j_gene: TRBJ2-2; CDR3aa: CASSRKINSGGANTGELFF
v_gene: TRBV11-3; j_gene: TRBJ2-2; CDR3aa: CASSLGQGDTGELFF
v_gene: TRBV10-1; j_gene: TRBJ1-6; CDR3aa: CASSGQARSPLHF
v_gene: TRBV2; j_gene: TRBJ1-5; CDR3aa: CASSALRGSRPQHF
v_gene: TRBV6-5; j_gene: TRBJ2-1; CDR3aa: CASRTGGSYNEQFF
v_gene: TRBV5-4; j_gene: TRBJ1-2; CDR3aa: CASSFVGNYGYTF
v_gene: TRBV5-4; j_gene: TRBJ2-1; CDR3aa: CASSLGGLAGGLYNEQFF
v_gene: TRBV19; j_gene: TRBJ2-4; CDR3aa: CASRWGGRNIQYF
v_gene: TRBV19; j_gene: TRBJ1-6; CDR3aa: CASSYTGNSPLHF
v_gene: TRBV5-1; j_gene: TRBJ1-3; CDR3aa: CASSLVGSGGSSSGNTIYF
v_gene: TRBV25-1; j_gene: TRBJ2-4; CDR3aa: CASSGRQGSMRDIQYF
v_gene: TRBV5-8; j_gene: TRBJ1-1; CDR3aa: CASSLTRGRGTEAFF
v_gene: TRBV5-1; j_gene: TRBJ2-3; CDR3aa: CASSLERGGATDTQYF
v_gene: TRBV2; j_gene: TRBJ1-1; CDR3aa: CARGGNTEAFF
v_gene: TRBV11-3; j_gene: TRBJ1-2; CDR3aa: CASSSTTVANYGYTF
v_gene: TRBV9; j_gene: TRBJ1-1; CDR3aa: CASSGSLDRGIMNTEAFF
v_gene: TRBV6-5; j_gene: TRBJ2-7; CDR3aa: CASSYGQGGYEQYF
v_gene: TRBV7-2; j_gene: TRBJ2-3; CDR3aa: CASSLSSGGADTQYF
v_gene: TRBV27; j_gene: TRBJ2-3; CDR3aa: CASSSRTGRADTQYF
v_gene: TRBV7-8; j_gene: TRBJ1-2; CDR3aa: CASSLGTYGYTF
v_gene: TRBV5-1; j_gene: TRBJ1-1; CDR3aa: CASSLSGGNTEAFF
v_gene: TRBV6-1; j_gene: TRBJ1-6; CDR3aa: CASSEADTYNSPLHF
v_gene: TRBV5-1; j_gene: TRBJ2-3; CDR3aa: CASSWDRGRDTQYF